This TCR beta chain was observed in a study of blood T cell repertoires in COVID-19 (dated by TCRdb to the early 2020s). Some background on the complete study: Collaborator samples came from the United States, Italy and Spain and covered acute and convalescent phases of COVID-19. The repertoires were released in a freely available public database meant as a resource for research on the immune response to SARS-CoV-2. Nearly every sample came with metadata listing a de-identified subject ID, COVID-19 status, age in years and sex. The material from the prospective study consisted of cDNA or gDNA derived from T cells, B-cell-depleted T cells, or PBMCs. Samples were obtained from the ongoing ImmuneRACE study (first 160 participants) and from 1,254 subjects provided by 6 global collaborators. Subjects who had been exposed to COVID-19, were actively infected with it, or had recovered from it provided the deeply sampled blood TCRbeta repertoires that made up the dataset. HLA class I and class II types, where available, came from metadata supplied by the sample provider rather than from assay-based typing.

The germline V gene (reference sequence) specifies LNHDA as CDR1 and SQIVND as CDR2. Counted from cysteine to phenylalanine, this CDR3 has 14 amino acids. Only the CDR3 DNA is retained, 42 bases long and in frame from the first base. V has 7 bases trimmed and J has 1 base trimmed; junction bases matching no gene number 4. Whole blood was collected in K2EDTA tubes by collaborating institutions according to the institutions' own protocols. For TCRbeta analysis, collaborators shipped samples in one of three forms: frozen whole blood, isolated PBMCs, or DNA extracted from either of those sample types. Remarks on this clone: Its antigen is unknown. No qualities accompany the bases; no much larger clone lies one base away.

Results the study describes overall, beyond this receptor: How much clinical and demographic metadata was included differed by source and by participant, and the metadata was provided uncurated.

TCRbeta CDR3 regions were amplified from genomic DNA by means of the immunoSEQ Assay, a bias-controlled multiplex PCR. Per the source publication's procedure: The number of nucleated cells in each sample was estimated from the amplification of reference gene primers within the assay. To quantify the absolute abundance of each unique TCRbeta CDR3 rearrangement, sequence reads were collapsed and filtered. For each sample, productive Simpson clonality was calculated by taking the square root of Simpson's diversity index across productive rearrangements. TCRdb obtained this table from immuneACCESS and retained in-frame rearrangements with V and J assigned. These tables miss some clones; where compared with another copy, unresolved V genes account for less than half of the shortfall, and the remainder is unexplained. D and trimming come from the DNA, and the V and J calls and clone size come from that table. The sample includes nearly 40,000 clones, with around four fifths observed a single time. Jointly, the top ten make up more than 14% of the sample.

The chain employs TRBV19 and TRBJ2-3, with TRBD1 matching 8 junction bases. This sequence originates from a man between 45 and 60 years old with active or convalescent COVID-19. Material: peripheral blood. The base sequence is TGTGCCAGTACCCCGGGACAGGGCACAGATACGCAGTATTTT. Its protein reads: CASTPGQGTDTQYF.